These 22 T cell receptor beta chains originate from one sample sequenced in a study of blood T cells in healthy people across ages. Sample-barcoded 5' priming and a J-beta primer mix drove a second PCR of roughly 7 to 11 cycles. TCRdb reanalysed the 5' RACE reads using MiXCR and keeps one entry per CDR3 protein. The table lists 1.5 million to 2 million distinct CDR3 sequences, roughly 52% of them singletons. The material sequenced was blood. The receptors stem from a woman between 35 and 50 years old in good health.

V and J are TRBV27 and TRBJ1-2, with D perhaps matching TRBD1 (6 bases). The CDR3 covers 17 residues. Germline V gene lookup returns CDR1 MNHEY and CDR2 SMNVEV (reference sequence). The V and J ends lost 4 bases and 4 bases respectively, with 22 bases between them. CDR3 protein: CASSSGRGARNFYGYTF. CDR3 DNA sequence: TGTGCCAGCAGTTCGGGGAGGGGGGCAAGGAACTTCTATGGCTACACCTTC.

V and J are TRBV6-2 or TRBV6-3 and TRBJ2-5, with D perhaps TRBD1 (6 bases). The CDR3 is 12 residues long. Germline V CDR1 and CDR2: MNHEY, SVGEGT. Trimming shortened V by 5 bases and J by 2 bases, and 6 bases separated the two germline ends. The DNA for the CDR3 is TGTGCCAGCAGTGACAGGCAAGAGACCCAGTACTTC. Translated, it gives CASSDRQETQYF.

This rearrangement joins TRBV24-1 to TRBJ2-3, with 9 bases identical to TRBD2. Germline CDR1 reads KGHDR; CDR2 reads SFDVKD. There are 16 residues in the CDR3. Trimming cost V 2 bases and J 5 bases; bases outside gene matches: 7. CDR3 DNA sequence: TGTGCCACCAGTGATTACGGCGGGGGGGCGGTAGATACGCAGTATTTT. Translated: CATSDYGGGAVDTQYF.

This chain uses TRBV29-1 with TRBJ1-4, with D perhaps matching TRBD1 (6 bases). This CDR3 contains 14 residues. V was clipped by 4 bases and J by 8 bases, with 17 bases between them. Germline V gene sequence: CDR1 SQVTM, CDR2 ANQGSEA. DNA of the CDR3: TGCAGCGTTGTTAGTGGTGGCAGGGGCGAAAAACTGTTTTTT. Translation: CSVVSGGRGEKLFF.

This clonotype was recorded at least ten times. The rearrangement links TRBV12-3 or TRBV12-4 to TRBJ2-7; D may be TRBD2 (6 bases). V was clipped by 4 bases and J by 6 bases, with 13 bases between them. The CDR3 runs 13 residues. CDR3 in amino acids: CASSSGQGGEQYF. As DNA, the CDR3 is TGTGCCAGCAGTTCGGGGCAGGGAGGCGAGCAGTACTTC.

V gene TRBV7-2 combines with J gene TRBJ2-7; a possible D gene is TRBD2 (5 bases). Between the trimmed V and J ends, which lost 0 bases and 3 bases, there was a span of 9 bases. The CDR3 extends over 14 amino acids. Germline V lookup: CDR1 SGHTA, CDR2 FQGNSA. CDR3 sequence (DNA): TGTGCCAGCAGCTTAGCGGGAGACTACTACGAGCAGTACTTC. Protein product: CASSLAGDYYEQYF.

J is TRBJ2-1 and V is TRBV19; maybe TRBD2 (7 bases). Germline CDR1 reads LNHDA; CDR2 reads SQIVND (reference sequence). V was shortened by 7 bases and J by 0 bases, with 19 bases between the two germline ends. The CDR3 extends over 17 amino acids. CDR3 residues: CASTLRGGRSSYNEQFF. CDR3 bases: TGTGCCAGTACCTTGAGGGGGGGCAGGAGCTCCTACAATGAGCAGTTCTTC.

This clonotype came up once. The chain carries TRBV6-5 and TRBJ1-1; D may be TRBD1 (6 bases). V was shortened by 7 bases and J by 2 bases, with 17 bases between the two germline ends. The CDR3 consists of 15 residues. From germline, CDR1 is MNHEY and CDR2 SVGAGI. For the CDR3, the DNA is TGTGCCAGCACTCTCGGTGGGGGCTTAAACACTGAAGCTTTCTTT. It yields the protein CASTLGGGLNTEAFF.

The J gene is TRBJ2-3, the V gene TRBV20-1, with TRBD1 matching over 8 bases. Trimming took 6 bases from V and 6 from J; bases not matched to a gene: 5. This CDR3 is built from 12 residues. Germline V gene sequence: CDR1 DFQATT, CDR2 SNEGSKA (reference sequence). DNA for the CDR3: TGCAGTGCCCAAGACAGGGGTGATACGCAGTATTTT. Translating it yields CSAQDRGDTQYF.

CDR3 DNA: TGTGCCAGCAGTGCGTGGGCGAACACTGAAGCTTTCTTT. Its protein is CASSAWANTEAFF. The V gene is TRBV25-1, the J gene TRBJ1-1; unclear D gene. Trimming took 4 bases from V and 1 from J, leaving 7 bases between them. Germline V lookup: CDR1 MGHDK, CDR2 SYGVNS. The CDR3 is 13 amino acids. The variable domain in full, completed from reference TRBV25-1 and TRBJ1-1, reads EADIYQTPRYLVIGTGKKITLECSQTMGHDKMYWYQQDPGMELHLIHYSYGVNSTEKGDLSSESTVSRIRTEHFPLTLESARPSHTSQYLCASSAWANTEAFFGQGTRLTVV.

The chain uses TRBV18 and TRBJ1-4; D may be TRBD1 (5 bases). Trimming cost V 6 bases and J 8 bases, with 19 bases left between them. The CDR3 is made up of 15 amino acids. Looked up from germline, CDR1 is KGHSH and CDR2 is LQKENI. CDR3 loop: CASSPTEGLGEKLFF. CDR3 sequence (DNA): TGTGCCAGCTCCCCTACCGAGGGGCTAGGCGAAAAACTGTTTTTT.

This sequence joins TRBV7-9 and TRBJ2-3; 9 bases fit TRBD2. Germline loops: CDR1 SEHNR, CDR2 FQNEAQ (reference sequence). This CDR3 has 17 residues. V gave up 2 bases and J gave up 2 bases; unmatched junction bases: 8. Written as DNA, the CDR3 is TGTGCCAGCAGCTTACACCTTAGCGGGAGAAACACAGATACGCAGTATTTT. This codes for CASSLHLSGRNTDTQYF.

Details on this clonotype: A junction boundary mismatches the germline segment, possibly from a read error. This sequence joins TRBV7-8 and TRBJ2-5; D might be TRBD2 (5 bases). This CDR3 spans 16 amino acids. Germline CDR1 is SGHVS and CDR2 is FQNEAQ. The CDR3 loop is CAGSWRLLGLEETQYF. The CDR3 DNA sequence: TGTGCCGGCAGCTGGCGTCTTTTAGGACTCGAAGAGACCCAGTACTTC.

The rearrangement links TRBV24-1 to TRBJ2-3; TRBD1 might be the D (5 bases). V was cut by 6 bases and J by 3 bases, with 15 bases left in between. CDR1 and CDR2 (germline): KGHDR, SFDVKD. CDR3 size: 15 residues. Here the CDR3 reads CATSSTSRATDTQYF. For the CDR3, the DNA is TGTGCCACCAGTAGCACCTCCAGGGCTACAGATACGCAGTATTTT.

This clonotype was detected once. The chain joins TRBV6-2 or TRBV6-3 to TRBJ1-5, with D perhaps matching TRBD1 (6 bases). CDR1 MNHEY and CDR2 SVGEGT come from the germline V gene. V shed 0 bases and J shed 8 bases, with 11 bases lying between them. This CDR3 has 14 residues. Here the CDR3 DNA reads TGTGCCAGCAGTTACTCCCAGGGGACTGAGCCCCAGCATTTT. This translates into CASSYSQGTEPQHF.

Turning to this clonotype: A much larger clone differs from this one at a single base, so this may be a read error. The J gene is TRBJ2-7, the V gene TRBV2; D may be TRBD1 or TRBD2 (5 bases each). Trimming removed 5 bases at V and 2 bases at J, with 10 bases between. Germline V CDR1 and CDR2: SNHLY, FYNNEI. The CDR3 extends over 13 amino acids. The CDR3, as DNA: TGTGCCAGCAGTTGGGACGGAGCCTACGAGCAGTACTTC. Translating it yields CASSWDGAYEQYF.

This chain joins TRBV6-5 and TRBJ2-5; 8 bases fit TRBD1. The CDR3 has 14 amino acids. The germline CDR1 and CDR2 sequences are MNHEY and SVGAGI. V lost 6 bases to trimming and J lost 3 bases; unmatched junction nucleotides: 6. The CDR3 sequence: CASSLMTGEETQYF. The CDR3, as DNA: TGTGCCAGCAGCCTAATGACAGGGGAAGAGACCCAGTACTTC.

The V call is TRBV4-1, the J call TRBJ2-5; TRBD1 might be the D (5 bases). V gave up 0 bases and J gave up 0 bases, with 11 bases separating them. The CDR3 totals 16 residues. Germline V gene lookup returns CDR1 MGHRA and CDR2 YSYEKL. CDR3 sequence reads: CASSQDWPGYQETQYF. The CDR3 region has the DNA TGCGCCAGCAGCCAAGACTGGCCAGGGTACCAAGAGACCCAGTACTTC.

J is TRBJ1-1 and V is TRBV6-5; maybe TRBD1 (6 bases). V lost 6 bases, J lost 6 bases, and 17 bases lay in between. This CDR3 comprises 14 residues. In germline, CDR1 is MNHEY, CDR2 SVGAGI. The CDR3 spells CASRRTVIGPEAFF. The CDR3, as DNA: TGTGCCAGCAGACGGACAGTAATCGGCCCTGAAGCTTTCTTT.

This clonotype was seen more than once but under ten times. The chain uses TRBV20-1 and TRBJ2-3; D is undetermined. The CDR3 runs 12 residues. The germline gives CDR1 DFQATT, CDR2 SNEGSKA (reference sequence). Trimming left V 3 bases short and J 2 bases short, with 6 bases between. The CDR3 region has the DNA TGCAGTGCTAGCTGGATCACAGATACGCAGTATTTT. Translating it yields CSASWITDTQYF.

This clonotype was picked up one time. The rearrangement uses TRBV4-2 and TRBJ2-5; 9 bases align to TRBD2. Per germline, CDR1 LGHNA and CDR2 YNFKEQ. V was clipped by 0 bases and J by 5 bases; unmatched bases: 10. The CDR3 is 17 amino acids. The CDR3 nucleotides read TGTGCCAGCAGCCAAGATCTTGGGCGGGGGGGCCAGGAGACCCAGTACTTC. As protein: CASSQDLGRGGQETQYF.

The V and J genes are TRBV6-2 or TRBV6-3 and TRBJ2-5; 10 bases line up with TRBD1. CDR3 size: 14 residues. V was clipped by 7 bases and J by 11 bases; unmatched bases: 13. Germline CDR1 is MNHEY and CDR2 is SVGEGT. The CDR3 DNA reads TGTGCCAGCACCGAGGGACAGGGGTGGAATGAGCAGTACTTC. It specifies CASTEGQGWNEQYF.